Listed below are T cell receptor beta chains from one sample, sequenced in a study of blood T cell repertoires in COVID-19. Profiled with immunoSEQ multiplex PCR; TCRdb holds only in-frame clones, not every one. The sample has a few hundred thousand clones, around 84% seen once. Sequenced material: peripheral blood. All receptors come from a man over 45 with active or convalescent COVID-19. CDR3s include the opening cysteine and the closing phenylalanine or tryptophan. The D gene is left open where the match is weak. Clone size appears in some rows only: once, few, many, or a class for an expanded clone.

D	V	J	size	CDR3	DNA
TRBD1	TRBV2	TRBJ2-1	.	CASTGDSIHEQFF	TGTGCCAGCACAGGGGACAGTATCCATGAGCAGTTCTTC
TRBD2	TRBV15	TRBJ2-3	.	CATSRPSGGADTQYF	TGTGCCACCAGCAGACCTAGCGGGGGGGCAGATACGCAGTATTTT
TRBD1	TRBV5-1	TRBJ2-3	.	CASSLGQGSTQYF	TGCGCCAGCAGCTTGGGACAGGGTTCTACGCAGTATTTT
.	TRBV15	TRBJ1-2	.	CATSRALQGNYGYTF	TGTGCCACCAGCAGAGCCCTCCAGGGGAACTATGGCTACACCTTC
.	TRBV21-1	TRBJ1-5	.	CASSKLKGPRTVYSNQPQHF	TGTGCCAGCAGCAAACTAAAAGGGCCTCGGACAGTTTATAGCAATCAGCCCCAGCATTTT
.	TRBV27	TRBJ2-7	.	CASRSHGQPYEQYF	TGTGCCAGCAGGTCACATGGACAGCCCTACGAGCAGTACTTC
TRBD1	TRBV29-1	TRBJ1-2	.	CSVGQGFRPGYTF	TGCAGCGTTGGACAGGGATTCCGGCCTGGCTACACCTTC
.	TRBV5-4	TRBJ2-5	.	CASSLGRETQYF	TGTGCCAGCAGCTTGGGCAGAGAGACCCAGTACTTC
.	TRBV7-2	TRBJ1-6	.	CASSLRQGHSPLHF	TGTGCCAGCAGCTTGAGGCAGGGGCATTCTCCCCTCCACTTT
TRBD1	TRBV15	TRBJ1-1	.	CATSRALGQGSTEAFF	TGTGCCACCAGCAGAGCATTAGGACAGGGGAGCACTGAAGCTTTCTTT
.	TRBV5-1	TRBJ2-1	.	CASSVGGFGEQFF	TGCGCCAGCAGCGTTGGGGGGTTTGGTGAGCAGTTCTTC
TRBD2	TRBV28	TRBJ2-1	once	CASSLLAGVEGQFF	TGTGCCAGCAGCCTTCTAGCGGGAGTTGAAGGGCAGTTCTTC
.	TRBV6-2/TRBV6-3	TRBJ1-5	.	CASSWGLNQPQHF	TGTGCCAGCAGTTGGGGGCTAAATCAGCCCCAGCATTTT
.	TRBV4-1	TRBJ2-7	.	CASSLLTGNLYEQYF	TGCGCCAGCAGCCTCCTTACAGGGAATCTCTACGAGCAGTACTTC
TRBD1	TRBV5-1	TRBJ1-2	.	CASSSGQGAGNYGYTF	TGCGCCAGCAGCTCGGGACAGGGGGCCGGTAACTATGGCTACACCTTC
.	TRBV27	TRBJ1-5	few	CASSLRGRVGQPQHF	TGTGCCAGCAGTTTGCGTGGCAGGGTCGGTCAGCCCCAGCATTTT
.	TRBV5-1	TRBJ2-7	.	CASRDSPYEQYF	TGCGCCAGCAGGGACAGCCCCTACGAGCAGTACTTC
TRBD1	TRBV30	TRBJ2-7	few	CAWSAQGQGAFYEQYF	TGTGCCTGGAGTGCACAAGGACAGGGGGCATTCTACGAGCAGTACTTC
.	TRBV5-1	TRBJ2-1	.	CASSLTPNSLSYNEQFF	TGCGCCAGCAGCTTGACCCCGAACTCCCTTTCCTACAATGAGCAGTTCTTC
.	TRBV11-3	TRBJ2-1	.	CASSLAANNEQFF	TGTGCCAGCAGCTTAGCCGCGAACAATGAGCAGTTCTTC
.	TRBV18	TRBJ2-6	.	CASSPLQGLAGANVLTF	TGTGCCAGCTCACCACTTCAGGGGCTGGCTGGGGCCAACGTCCTGACTTTC
TRBD1	TRBV28	TRBJ1-6	.	CASSRPGQGYSPLHF	TGTGCCAGCAGCCGACCGGGACAGGGTTATTCACCCCTCCACTTT
.	TRBV9	TRBJ1-5	.	CASSVDGGDQPQHF	TGTGCCAGCAGCGTAGACGGAGGGGATCAGCCCCAGCATTTT
TRBD1	TRBV11-1	TRBJ2-5	.	CASSSRDRGTETQYF	TGTGCCAGCAGCTCGCGGGACAGGGGGACAGAGACCCAGTACTTC
.	TRBV28	TRBJ2-1	.	CASSPPTTGFGNEQFF	TGTGCCAGCAGTCCTCCAACCACAGGGTTTGGAAATGAGCAGTTCTTC
TRBD1	TRBV5-6	TRBJ1-2	.	CASSFGQAPYGYTF	TGTGCCAGCAGCTTTGGACAGGCGCCCTATGGCTACACCTTC
TRBD1	TRBV7-3	TRBJ1-1	.	CASSRQGAETEAFF	TGTGCCAGCAGCCGGCAGGGGGCAGAGACTGAAGCTTTCTTT
.	TRBV16	TRBJ2-3	.	CASSQSGDTQYF	TGTGCCAGCAGCCAATCCGGGGATACGCAGTATTTT
TRBD1	TRBV6-6	TRBJ1-1	.	CASSRTGNTEAFF	TGTGCCAGCAGTCGGACAGGGAACACTGAAGCTTTCTTT
.	TRBV7-9	TRBJ2-1	.	CASSPSRVYNEQFF	TGTGCCAGCAGCCCTTCTAGAGTCTACAATGAGCAGTTCTTC
.	TRBV9	TRBJ2-3	.	CASSARSTDTQYF	TGTGCCAGCAGCGCGCGTAGCACAGATACGCAGTATTTT
.	TRBV6-5	TRBJ2-2	.	CASFRENTGELFF	TGTGCCAGCTTCAGGGAGAACACCGGGGAGCTGTTTTTT
.	TRBV2	TRBJ1-5	.	CASSHGSLKLWPQHF	TGTGCCAGCAGCCACGGGTCCCTAAAACTGTGGCCCCAGCATTTT
.	TRBV19	TRBJ2-5	.	CASSKGANQETQYF	TGTGCCAGTAGTAAAGGGGCCAACCAAGAGACCCAGTACTTC
.	TRBV2	TRBJ1-2	many	CASTSWQANYGYTF	TGTGCCAGCACCTCATGGCAGGCCAACTATGGCTACACCTTC
.	TRBV28	TRBJ1-2	.	CASSLIRVGGYTF	TGTGCCAGCAGTTTAATCAGGGTAGGCGGCTACACCTTC
.	TRBV5-6	TRBJ1-1	.	CASSPIPGGGNTEAFF	TGTGCCAGCAGCCCCATACCCGGGGGGGGGAACACTGAAGCTTTCTTT
.	TRBV19	TRBJ1-1	.	CASSIKEGMNTEAFF	TGTGCCAGTAGTATAAAGGAGGGTATGAACACTGAAGCTTTCTTT
.	TRBV27	TRBJ1-1	.	CASSPFGRPQGMNTEAFF	TGTGCCAGCAGCCCCTTTGGGCGACCACAGGGCATGAACACTGAAGCTTTCTTT
TRBD1	TRBV5-1	TRBJ1-5	once	CASSSGTGTQPQHF	TGCGCCAGCAGCTCCGGGACAGGGACTCAGCCCCAGCATTTT
TRBD1	TRBV7-9	TRBJ2-2	.	CASSPQTGGTDGELFF	TGTGCCAGCAGCCCCCAGACAGGGGGAACTGACGGGGAGCTGTTTTTT
TRBD1	TRBV5-1	TRBJ1-4	.	CASSLGTGASEKLFF	TGCGCCAGCAGCTTGGGGACAGGGGCGAGTGAAAAACTGTTTTTT
TRBD2	TRBV7-9	TRBJ2-1	.	CASSLMGLAGGGEQFF	TGTGCCAGCAGCTTAATGGGACTAGCGGGAGGTGGTGAGCAGTTCTTC
.	TRBV6-1	TRBJ1-3	.	CASSEAPDNPANTIYF	TGTGCCAGCAGTGAAGCTCCGGACAACCCGGCTAACACCATATATTTT
TRBD2	TRBV10-1	TRBJ2-3	.	CASPPGRPSGVDTQYF	TGCGCCAGCCCCCCGGGGCGGCCTAGCGGGGTAGATACGCAGTATTTT
TRBD2	TRBV7-2	TRBJ2-1	.	CASSPRLAGDPEQFF	TGTGCCAGCAGCCCCCGACTAGCGGGAGACCCTGAGCAGTTCTTC
TRBD2	TRBV7-2	TRBJ2-5	.	CASSPTRGLAGQETQYF	TGTGCCAGCAGCCCAACTAGGGGACTAGCGGGACAAGAGACCCAGTACTTC
TRBD2	TRBV24-1	TRBJ2-5	.	CATSDPSGSQETQYF	TGTGCCACCAGTGATCCTAGCGGCAGCCAAGAGACCCAGTACTTC
TRBD2	TRBV5-4	TRBJ2-3	.	CASSGRTSGESTDTQYF	TGTGCCAGCAGCGGGAGGACTAGCGGGGAGAGCACAGATACGCAGTATTTT
.	TRBV4-2	TRBJ1-5	.	CASSQDRASNQPQHF	TGTGCCAGCAGCCAAGACAGGGCTAGCAATCAGCCCCAGCATTTT
.	TRBV5-1	TRBJ2-1	.	CASSLGPQAGDEQFF	TGCGCCAGCAGCTTGGGCCCTCAGGCCGGGGATGAGCAGTTCTTC
.	TRBV27	TRBJ2-5	.	CASSLTGAQETQYF	TGTGCCAGCAGTTTAACAGGTGCTCAAGAGACCCAGTACTTC